This T cell receptor beta chain was recovered during a study of chemoradiotherapy in HPV16-positive cancers. Notes on the study in general: HPV-specific T cells were functionally defined from only a couple of HPV16-positive patients.

Germline V gene lookup returns CDR1 SNHLY and CDR2 FYNNEI. Trimming removed 9 bases at V and 0 bases at J, with 12 bases between. The CDR3 length is 14 residues. This clone was seen once. Antigen specificity is unknown. Generated by immunoSEQ multiplex PCR, the TCRdb table keeps only in-frame clones and is missing some. The table lists 25,000 to 35,000 clones, over 80% of them singletons, with 20% to 25% in the top ten. This chain links TRBV2 with TRBJ1-5; tentatively, D is TRBD1 (5 bases). The source material was blood, sampled from a patient who underwent chemoradiotherapy. This receptor was obtained from a human donor with HPV-associated anogenital cancer. CDR3 in DNA: TGTGCCAGTACCGAGGGGTATAGCAATCAGCCCCAGCATTTT. As protein: CASTEGYSNQPQHF.